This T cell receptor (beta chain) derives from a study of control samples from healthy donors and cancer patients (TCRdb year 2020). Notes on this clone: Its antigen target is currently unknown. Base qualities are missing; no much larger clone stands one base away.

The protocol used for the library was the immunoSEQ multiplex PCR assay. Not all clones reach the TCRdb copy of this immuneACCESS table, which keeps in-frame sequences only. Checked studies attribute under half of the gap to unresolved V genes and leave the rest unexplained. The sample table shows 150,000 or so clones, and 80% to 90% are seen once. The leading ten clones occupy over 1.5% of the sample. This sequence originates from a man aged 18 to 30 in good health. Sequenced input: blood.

The nucleotides are TGTGCCATCAGTGACCCCGGACTAGTAAAAGAGACCCAGTACTTC. This codes for CAISDPGLVKETQYF. In this chain, TRBV10-3 is recombined with TRBJ2-5; TRBD2 agrees with 7 junctional bases. The germline V gene provides CDR1 ENHRY and CDR2 SYGVKD. V ends up 3 bases short and J 3 bases short, with an unmatched junction base count of 7. The CDR3 sequence holds 15 residues, the cysteine and phenylalanine included. Only the CDR3 portion is preserved as DNA: 45 bases, with reading frame beginning at the first base.